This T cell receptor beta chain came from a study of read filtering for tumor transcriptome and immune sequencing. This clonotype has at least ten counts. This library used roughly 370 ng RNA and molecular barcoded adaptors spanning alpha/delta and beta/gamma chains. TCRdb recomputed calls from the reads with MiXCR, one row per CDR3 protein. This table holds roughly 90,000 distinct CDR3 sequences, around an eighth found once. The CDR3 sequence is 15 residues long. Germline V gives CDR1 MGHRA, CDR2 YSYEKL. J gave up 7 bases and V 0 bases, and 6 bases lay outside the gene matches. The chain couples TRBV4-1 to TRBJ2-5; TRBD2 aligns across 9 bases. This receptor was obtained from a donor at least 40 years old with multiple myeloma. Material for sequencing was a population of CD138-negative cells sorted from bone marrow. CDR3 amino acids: CASSQDRASGMTQYF. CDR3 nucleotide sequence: TGCGCCAGCAGCCAAGATCGGGCTAGCGGGATGACCCAGTACTTC.